This T cell receptor (beta chain) was identified in a study of radiotherapy plus CTLA-4 blockade in lung cancer. Germline V gives CDR1 MGHRA, CDR2 YSYEKL. The V end was cut by 1 base, the J end by 7 bases, with 4 bases between. The CDR3 length is 12 residues. For this clone: The sample holds other DNA sequences that translate to the same CDR3.

The method was immunoSEQ multiplex PCR; TCRdb's version includes in-frame clones alone and lacks a portion of them. Of roughly 73,000 clones in the sample, 80% to 90% are singletons; the top ten hold roughly two fifths. This sequence joins TRBV4-1 and TRBJ2-2, with D hard to call. The sequence was collected from a human donor with non-small cell lung cancer that progressed on radiotherapy plus ipilimumab. The material sequenced was peripheral blood, taken from a patient treated with radiotherapy plus ipilimumab. DNA of the CDR3: TGCGCCAGCAGCCAAGCGAGCGGGGAGCTGTTTTTT. Translated, it gives CASSQASGELFF.